Following are 5 T cell receptor beta chains from one sample sequenced in a study of blood T cell repertoires in COVID-19. TCRdb keeps only in-frame clones here, not all; method: immunoSEQ multiplex PCR. The data hold 130,000 to 150,000 clones, with about four fifths observed a single time. The sequenced sample was peripheral blood. These receptors all stem from a woman over 75 with acute or convalescent COVID-19.

The chain couples TRBV18 to TRBJ2-5; possible D gene TRBD1, 6 bases. CDR3 size: 14 residues. V gave up 3 bases and J gave up 1 base, with 9 bases separating them. Germline CDR1 and CDR2: KGHSH and LQKENI. The CDR3 sequence is CASSPRTVQETQYF. CDR3 sequence (DNA): TGTGCCAGCTCACCGCGGACAGTCCAAGAGACCCAGTACTTC.

This clone was recorded once. The chain carries TRBV6-1 and TRBJ2-1; 7 bases match TRBD1. CDR1 is MNHNS, CDR2 SASEGT, per germline. After removal of 6 bases from V and 15 bases from J, the junction contained 17 bases not matched to a gene. There are 14 residues in the CDR3. Here the CDR3 DNA reads TGTGCCAGCAGAAGAGGGACAGAGTTGGGGGAGATGTTCTTC. Translated: CASRRGTELGEMFF.

The CDR3 sequence is CAISSSAEAFF. Written as DNA, the CDR3 is TGTGCCATCAGCTCAAGCGCTGAAGCTTTCTTT. The chain uses TRBV10-3 and TRBJ1-1; D not resolved. Between the trimmed V and J ends, which lost 6 bases and 6 bases, there was a span of 8 bases. Germline assignment: CDR1 ENHRY and CDR2 SYGVKD. This CDR3 comprises 11 residues.

This clone was seen once. This chain links TRBV12-3 or TRBV12-4 with TRBJ2-5; 8 bases align to TRBD1. This CDR3 is built from 13 residues. V was pared by 5 bases and J by 3 bases, with 2 bases of the junction left unmatched. The CDR3 protein is CASSPTGEETQYF. The CDR3 DNA reads as TGTGCCAGCAGTCCGACAGGGGAAGAGACCCAGTACTTC.

V and J are TRBV5-6 and TRBJ2-5, with a weak D call TRBD1 (6 bases). Germline V gene lookup returns CDR1 SGHDT and CDR2 YYEEEE. The CDR3 sequence is 12 residues long. V was trimmed by 4 bases and J by 5 bases, leaving 9 bases between them. As DNA, the CDR3 is TGTGCCAGCAGCCTGGGGGCGGAGACCCAGTACTTC. Amino acids: CASSLGAETQYF. Variable domain in full (rest from reference TRBV5-6 and TRBJ2-5): DAGVTQSPTHLIKTRGQQVTLRCSPKSGHDTVSWYQQALGQGPQFIFQYYEEEERQRGNFPDRFSGHQFPNYSSELNVNALLLGDSALYLCASSLGAETQYFGPGTRLLVL.